This T cell receptor beta chain was found in a study of T cell changes during pregnancy in multiple sclerosis. Clones were read by immunoSEQ multiplex PCR, and TCRdb kept only the in-frame ones, dropping some. Among about 110,000 clones listed, about 89% were seen once. The germline gives CDR1 SGHRS, CDR2 YFSETQ. CDR3 length equals 16 residues. V shed 3 bases, J shed 3 bases, and the junction held 8 bases outside the gene matches. The V call is TRBV5-1, the J call TRBJ2-3, with 9 nucleotides matching TRBD1. The receptor comes from a female donor with multiple sclerosis, enrolled in a pregnancy study. The sample here was peripheral blood, taken before pregnancy. The CDR3 reads CASSYPSDRGTDTQYF. Written as DNA, the CDR3 is TGCGCCAGCAGCTACCCCTCGGACAGGGGTACAGATACGCAGTATTTT.